The TCR beta chain under discussion was sequenced for a study of PD-L1 blockade in urothelial cancer. This clone has only one observation. Spike-ins of synthetic TCR analog templates went into each PCR. TCRdb's copy holds only in-frame clones and misses some; the assay was immunoSEQ multiplex PCR. Altogether more than 40,000 clones are present, 88% being singletons, with the ten largest covering 13% to 15%. The V gene end was trimmed by 2 bases and the J gene end by 6 bases; junction bases not matched to a gene: 8. This CDR3 is built from 14 residues. Germline CDR1 reads SGDLS; CDR2 reads YYNGEE. This specimen consisted of PBMCs, obtained around atezolizumab (anti-PD-L1) treatment. The chain joins TRBV9 to TRBJ2-7, with 7 bases fitting TRBD2. The receptor was isolated from a woman between 55 and 75 years old with urothelial cancer. The CDR3 reads CASSVGGFGVEQYF. CDR3 DNA: TGTGCCAGCAGCGTGGGAGGGTTTGGGGTCGAGCAGTACTTC.